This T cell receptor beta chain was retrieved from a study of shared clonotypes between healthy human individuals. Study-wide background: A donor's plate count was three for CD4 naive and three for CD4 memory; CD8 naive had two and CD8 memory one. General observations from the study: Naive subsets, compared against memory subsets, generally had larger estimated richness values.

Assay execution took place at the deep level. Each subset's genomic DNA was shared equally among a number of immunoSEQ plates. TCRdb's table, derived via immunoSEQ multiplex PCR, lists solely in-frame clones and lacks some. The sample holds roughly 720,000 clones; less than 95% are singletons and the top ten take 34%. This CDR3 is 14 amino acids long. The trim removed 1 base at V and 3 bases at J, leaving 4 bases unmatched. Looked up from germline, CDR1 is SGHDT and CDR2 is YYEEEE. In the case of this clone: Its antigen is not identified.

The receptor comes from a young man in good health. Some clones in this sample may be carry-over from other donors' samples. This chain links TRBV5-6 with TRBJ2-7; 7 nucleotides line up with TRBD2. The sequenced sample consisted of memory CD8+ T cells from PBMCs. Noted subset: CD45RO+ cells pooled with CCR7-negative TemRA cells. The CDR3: CASSLTQRGYEQYF. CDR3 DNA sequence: TGTGCCAGCAGCTTGACCCAGCGGGGCTACGAGCAGTACTTC.